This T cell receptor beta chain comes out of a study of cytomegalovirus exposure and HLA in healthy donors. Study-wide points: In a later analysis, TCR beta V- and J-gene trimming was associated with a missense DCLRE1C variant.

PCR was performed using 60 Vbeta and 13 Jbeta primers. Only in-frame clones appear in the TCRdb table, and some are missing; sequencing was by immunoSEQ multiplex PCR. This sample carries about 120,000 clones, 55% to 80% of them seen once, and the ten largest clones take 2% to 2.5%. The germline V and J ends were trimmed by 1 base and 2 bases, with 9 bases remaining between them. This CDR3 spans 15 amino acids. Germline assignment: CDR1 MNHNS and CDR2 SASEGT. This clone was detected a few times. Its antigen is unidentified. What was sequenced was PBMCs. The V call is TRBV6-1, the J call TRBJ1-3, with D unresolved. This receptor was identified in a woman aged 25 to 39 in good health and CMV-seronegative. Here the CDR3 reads CASSEESGTGNTIYF. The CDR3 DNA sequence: TGTGCCAGCAGTGAAGAATCCGGGACTGGAAACACCATATATTTT.